The rows below give T cell receptor beta chains drawn from one sample of a study of identifying expanded T cells in peripheral blood. Only in-frame clones appear in the TCRdb table, and some are missing; sequencing was by immunoSEQ multiplex PCR. The sample has around 100,000 clones; approximately 88% are singletons. Material for sequencing was blood. These receptors came from a person aged 18 to 75 in good health. Both conserved end residues are part of each CDR3. A D gene is named only where the DNA matches it firmly. Where a row states a size, it is once, few, many or the class of an expanded clone; other rows omit it.

TRBJ1-1 TRBV21-1 NA NA TGTGCCAGCAGCAAAGCGGGGCCTGAGAACACTGAAGCTTTCTTT CASSKAGPENTEAFF
TRBJ2-6 TRBV19 TRBD1 NA TGTGCCAGTATACAGGGGGGAATGGGGGCCAACGTCCTGACTTTC CASIQGGMGANVLTF
TRBJ1-3 TRBV19 TRBD1 NA TGTGCCAGTAGCAGCCTCCAGACAGGGCCTAGAGGAAACACCATATATTTT CASSSLQTGPRGNTIYF
TRBJ1-2 TRBV5-5 NA once TGTGCCAGCAGCCTTAACAGGGCGGATGGCTACACCTTC CASSLNRADGYTF
TRBJ2-7 TRBV11-2 TRBD1 NA TGTGCCAGCAGTCCGTTAGGGGGGACAGGTACCTACGAGCAGTACTTC CASSPLGGTGTYEQYF
TRBJ1-3 TRBV4-2 NA NA TGTGCCAGCAGCCAAGAGCAGGAGGGAAACACCATATATTTT CASSQEQEGNTIYF
TRBJ2-5 TRBV7-6 TRBD2 NA TGTGCCAGCAGCTGGAGGGCGGGAGGACAAGAGACCCAGTACTTC CASSWRAGGQETQYF
TRBJ1-1 TRBV29-1 NA NA TGCAGCGTTGAGTGGGGGGTGTCGGACACTGAAGCTTTCTTT CSVEWGVSDTEAFF
TRBJ2-7 TRBV9 TRBD1 NA TGTGCCAGCAGCGTAGCTCCGCAGGGGGCCTACGAGCAGTACTTC CASSVAPQGAYEQYF
TRBJ2-1 TRBV9 TRBD2 NA TGTGCCAGCAACCCTAGCGGGGACAGCAATGAGCAGTTCTTC CASNPSGDSNEQFF
TRBJ2-5 TRBV7-9 TRBD1 NA TGTGCCAGCAGCTCCAGGGGGCAAGAGACCCAGTACTTC CASSSRGQETQYF
TRBJ2-3 TRBV19 NA NA TGTGCCAGTAGTATGGTTAGAGGGGAGGCAGATACGCAGTATTTT CASSMVRGEADTQYF
TRBJ2-1 TRBV2 TRBD2 few TGTGCCAGCAGTGGTCCTAGCGGGGGGTACCTAGACAATGAGCAGTTCTTC CASSGPSGGYLDNEQFF
TRBJ2-1 TRBV5-1 NA once TGCGCCAGCAGCTTGGAGGCGGCGGCGAATGAGCAGTTCTTC CASSLEAAANEQFF
TRBJ1-2 TRBV5-1 NA NA TGCGCCAGCAGCTCGTCAGCTAACTATGGCTACACCTTC CASSSSANYGYTF
TRBJ1-3 TRBV7-9 NA NA TGTGCCAGCAGCTCGGGGAGGGGGGGCAACACCATATATTTT CASSSGRGGNTIYF
TRBJ2-1 TRBV13 TRBD2 NA TGTGCCAGCAGCTATGGGACTAGCGGCCACAATGAGCAGTTCTTC CASSYGTSGHNEQFF
TRBJ1-3 TRBV5-5 TRBD1 NA TGTGCCAGCAGCTTGTCGACAGGGGTCTCTGGAAACACCATATATTTT CASSLSTGVSGNTIYF
TRBJ1-2 TRBV21-1 NA NA TGTGCCAGCAGCAAAGCGATAGTAGCAGGCTTATTATATGGCTACACCTTC CASSKAIVAGLLYGYTF
TRBJ1-6 TRBV6-1 TRBD1 NA TGTGCCAGCAGTGCGGACAGGGGGAAGCCCTATAATTCACCCCTCCACTTT CASSADRGKPYNSPLHF
TRBJ2-2 TRBV7-3 TRBD1 NA TGTGCCAGCAGCTTCACCGGGACAGGGCTAGGCGGGGAGCTGTTTTTT CASSFTGTGLGGELFF
TRBJ1-1 TRBV6-1 NA NA TGTGCCAGCACCACCTTTAGTGGGGCGAACACTGAAGCTTTCTTT CASTTFSGANTEAFF
TRBJ1-1 TRBV14 NA NA TGTGCCAGCAGCCAGGATGTGTCGCGACGAATGAACACTGAAGCTTTCTTT CASSQDVSRRMNTEAFF
TRBJ2-3 TRBV27 NA NA TGTGCCAGCAGTCTTACCCTGACAAGGGAGAAGTATTTT CASSLTLTREKYF
TRBJ2-3 TRBV4-2 NA NA TGTGCCAGCAGCCAAGGGAGCACAGATACGCAGTATTTT CASSQGSTDTQYF
TRBJ2-7 TRBV7-9 NA few TGTGCCAGCAGCAGCTCCCGAGGGGGGTCGGCCTACGAGCAGTACTTC CASSSSRGGSAYEQYF